The source of this T cell receptor beta chain is a study of blood T cell repertoires in COVID-19. Study overall: From the United States, Italy and Spain came samples of acute and convalescent COVID-19. From T cells, B-cell-depleted T cells, or PBMCs came the material, which was cDNA or gDNA.

V shed 10 bases and J shed 3 bases, with 16 bases lying between them. The germline CDR1 and CDR2 sequences are MNHEY and SMNVEV (reference sequence). The CDR3 has 13 amino acids. In the original processing: Reference gene primer amplification in the assay estimated nucleated cell counts. The repertoire was sequenced with immunoSEQ multiplex PCR; TCRdb's copy has only in-frame clones and lacks some. V and J calls and clone size come straight from that table; D and trimming were deduced from the DNA. The sample contains around 260,000 clones, around 86% of which appear only once. Input material: peripheral blood. The receptor's source is a human donor in a cohort sampled during active COVID-19. The rearrangement links TRBV27 to TRBJ2-7; D might be TRBD1 (7 bases). In DNA form, the CDR3 reads TGTGCCACCGCAGTCAGGGGGGACTACGAGCAGTACTTC. It encodes CATAVRGDYEQYF.